What follows are 14 T cell receptor beta chains derived from one specimen sequenced in a study of Ad26.COV2.S vaccination and SARS-CoV-2 variants. Data came from immunoSEQ multiplex PCR; TCRdb stores just in-frame clones and leaves some out. The profile covers hundreds of thousands of clones, with roughly 91% appearing a single time and roughly 3.1% taken by the ten largest. Treatment: around 19 received Ad26.COV2.S at low or high dose, single or two shots; a few received placebo; per-sample allocation not given. Collection of samples fell on day 63 after the first vaccine or placebo injection. The material sequenced was peripheral blood, taken in a trial of Ad26.COV2.S vaccine versus placebo. The receptors originated from a person between 18 and 59 years old who received the Ad26.COV2.S COVID-19 vaccine or a placebo.

This chain connects TRBV5-1 to TRBJ1-3; TRBD1 aligns across 7 bases. Per germline, CDR1 SGHRS and CDR2 YFSETQ. With 2 bases clipped from V and 1 base from J, the junction kept 6 bases outside the gene matches. The CDR3 has 16 amino acids. The CDR3 loop is CASSLLDRESGNTIYF. The CDR3 DNA follows: TGCGCCAGCAGCTTACTTGACAGGGAATCTGGAAACACCATATATTTT.

This clone was detected once. This chain links TRBV19 with TRBJ1-1; 7 bases fit TRBD1. The CDR3 runs to 15 residues. CDR1 LNHDA and CDR2 SQIVND come from the germline V gene (reference sequence). The junction had 10 bases not matched to a gene; V was cut back by 5 bases and J by 4 bases. CDR3 bases: TGTGCCAGTAGTTTCCAGGGGGGCGCACCCACTGAAGCTTTCTTT. The encoded protein is CASSFQGGAPTEAFF.

This clone came up a few times. V is TRBV3-1 (or the pseudogene TRBV3-2) and J is TRBJ1-3; D is unresolved. Germline V gives CDR1 LGHDT, CDR2 YNNKEL (reference sequence). CDR3 length equals 14 residues. V lost 3 bases, J lost 1 base, and 7 bases lay in between. The DNA for the CDR3 is TGTGCCAGCAGCCAGCAGAGATCTGGAAACACCATATATTTT. It codes for CASSQQRSGNTIYF.

The CDR3 DNA reads as TGTGCCATCAGTGAGTCGAGCTCTGGAAACACCATATATTTT. It translates to CAISESSSGNTIYF. The rearrangement uses TRBV10-3 and TRBJ1-3; D gene ambiguous. Trimming cost V 0 bases and J 0 bases, with 3 bases left between them. Per germline, CDR1 ENHRY and CDR2 SYGVKD. There are 14 residues in the CDR3.

This clone was seen only once. The gene calls are TRBV4-3 and TRBJ2-2; 7 nucleotides match TRBD1. Germline trimming cut 4 bases from V and 4 bases from J; bases unmatched to any gene: 3. The CDR3 runs 14 residues. The V gene's germline CDR1 is LGHNA and CDR2 YSLEER. CDR3 sequence (DNA): TGCGCCAGCAGCCCCGGGACAGCCACCGGGGAGCTGTTTTTT. Amino acids: CASSPGTATGELFF.

V and J are TRBV4-3 and TRBJ2-7, with D unclear. The CDR3 has 14 amino acids. Trimming pared 0 bases from V and 7 bases from J, leaving 13 bases between. CDR1 and CDR2 from the germline V gene are LGHNA and YSLEER. The CDR3: CASSQDNWVREQYF. The CDR3 DNA is TGCGCCAGCAGCCAAGATAATTGGGTGCGGGAGCAGTACTTC.

The rearrangement joins TRBV27 to TRBJ1-1; D not certain. In germline, CDR1 is MNHEY, CDR2 SMNVEV (reference sequence). CDR3 length: 11 amino acids. With 6 bases removed from V and 2 bases from J, the gap between germline ends came to 4 bases. This CDR3 reads CASSSNTEAFF. In nucleotides, the CDR3 is TGTGCCAGCAGCTCCAACACTGAAGCTTTCTTT.

The chain recombines TRBV5-4 with TRBJ2-1; unclear D gene. Germline assignment: CDR1 SGHNT and CDR2 YYREEE (reference sequence). The ends were cut back, 6 bases at V and 7 bases at J, with 20 bases in the middle. CDR3 length: 15 residues. CDR3 bases: TGTGCCAGCACTCCGACGAACGGGTTTTGGAATGAGCAGTTCTTC. It is translated as CASTPTNGFWNEQFF.

This chain joins TRBV24-1 and TRBJ2-3; no firm D call. V was pared by 4 bases and J by 5 bases, with 9 bases between. Germline CDR1 and CDR2: KGHDR and SFDVKD. CDR3 size: 13 residues. The CDR3 reads CATSDNYRDTQYF. The DNA for the CDR3 is TGTGCCACCAGTGACAATTATCGAGATACGCAGTATTTT.

The chain recombines TRBV5-5 with TRBJ2-7; D may be TRBD1 (5 bases). Trimming shortened V by 4 bases and J by 0 bases, and 17 bases separated the two germline ends. Germline V CDR1 and CDR2: SGHKS, YYEKEE (reference sequence). The CDR3 covers 16 residues. The CDR3: CASSVGFGHPSYEQYF. The CDR3 nucleotides read TGTGCCAGCAGCGTTGGTTTCGGACACCCCTCCTACGAGCAGTACTTC.

There are many counts of this clone. The chain joins TRBV5-1 to TRBJ1-2; 8 bases align to TRBD1. V was clipped by 4 bases and J by 3 bases; unmatched bases: 11. The CDR3 sequence is 16 residues long. The V gene's germline CDR1 is SGHRS and CDR2 YFSETQ. Written as DNA, the CDR3 is TGCGCCAGCAGCATAAATCAGGGGGCGGAAGACTATGGCTACACCTTC. Translating gives CASSINQGAEDYGYTF.

The CDR3 coding sequence is TGTGCCAGCAGGGGGGCGTCTGAAGCTTTCTTT. Its protein is CASRGASEAFF. The gene calls are TRBV6-6 and TRBJ1-1; tentatively, D is TRBD1 (6 bases). Germline V gene lookup returns CDR1 MNHNY and CDR2 SVGAGI (reference sequence). The CDR3 length is 11 residues. Trimming stripped 6 bases from V and 6 bases from J, with 8 bases between.

The sample holds a few counts of this clone. The rearrangement joins TRBV19 to TRBJ1-2; D is unclear. The CDR3 runs 15 residues. Germline CDR1 reads LNHDA; CDR2 reads SQIVND (reference sequence). With 0 bases removed from V and 2 bases from J, the gap between germline ends came to 10 bases. CDR3 sequence reads: CASSIDFSRNYGYTF. The CDR3 nucleotides are TGTGCCAGTAGTATAGATTTTAGTAGGAACTATGGCTACACCTTC.

Only one count was recorded for this clone. The rearrangement links TRBV9 to TRBJ2-2, with 9 bases aligning to TRBD2. Germline-derived CDR1 and CDR2 are SGDLS and YYNGEE. The length of the CDR3 is 16 residues. J was trimmed by 2 bases and V by 3 bases; bases with no gene match: 5. The CDR3 is CASSAQRGVNTGELFF. The CDR3 DNA reads TGTGCCAGCAGCGCCCAGCGGGGGGTCAACACCGGGGAGCTGTTTTTT.